This T cell receptor (beta chain) was identified in a study of tumor-infiltrating lymphocytes in primary liver carcinoma. Study in general: Primary liver carcinomas in the patients were surgically resected. Samples returned roughly 3.65 to 8 million productive TCRbeta reads each. Read depth did not differ significantly between tissue types.

This clonotype was found a few times. This CDR3 is 12 amino acids long. V was shortened by 3 bases and J by 5 bases, with 7 bases between the two germline ends. Germline assignment: CDR1 ENHRY and CDR2 SYGVKD. From approximately 530 ng of total RNA, TCR beta-specific cDNA was reverse-transcribed using a constant-region primer. ARM-PCR, slightly modified, supplied the TCR beta libraries through three nested multiplex PCR rounds. TRBV1-TRBV30 forward primers and a C-beta reverse primer were used in the first two PCR rounds, which each ran for about 10 cycles. Using its own MiXCR run on the multiplex PCR reads, TCRdb lists one record per CDR3 protein. The sample yields about 180,000 distinct CDR3 sequences, around 60% seen once. For blood RNA, unsorted whole blood served as the source, and germline DNA was extracted too.

The receptor was isolated from a man between 40 and 49 years old with primary liver carcinoma and hepatitis B virus infection. The material sequenced was peripheral blood. The chain is built from TRBV10-3 and TRBJ1-1; no clear D. CDR3 sequence reads: CAISDLGTEAFF. DNA of the CDR3: TGTGCCATCAGTGACCTGGGGACTGAAGCTTTCTTT.